This T cell receptor (beta chain) was captured by sequencing in a study of PD-L1 blockade in urothelial cancer. Documented time point: pretreatment peripheral blood. Urothelial carcinoma affected the patients, and it was locally advanced or metastatic. Clones were sequenced by immunoSEQ multiplex PCR, and TCRdb holds only the in-frame ones, with some missing. The sample includes some 71,000 clones, approximately 86% of them seen just once. Trimming removed 4 bases at V and 2 bases at J, with 12 bases between. The CDR3 is 15 amino acids. The germline gives CDR1 MNHNS, CDR2 SASEGT. The material sequenced was PBMCs, taken around atezolizumab (anti-PD-L1) treatment. The J gene is TRBJ1-5, the V gene TRBV6-1, with no clear D. This clonotype was sampled from a man in his 60s with urothelial cancer. The CDR3 region has the DNA TGTGCCAGCAGTGTTGGGGAGGTGGGCAATCAGCCCCAGCATTTT. This sequence encodes CASSVGEVGNQPQHF.